This T cell receptor beta chain emerged from a study of early stage breast cancer tumors. Only in-frame clones appear in the TCRdb table, and some are missing; sequencing was by immunoSEQ multiplex PCR. This sample carries tens of thousands of clones, around three quarters of them seen once, and the ten largest clones take roughly 3.4%. This clone was picked up one time. The CDR3 contains 14 residues. V lost 2 bases and J 5 bases, leaving 14 bases between the germline ends. CDR1 and CDR2 (germline): SGDLS, YYNGEE. This rearrangement joins TRBV9 to TRBJ2-7, with TRBD2 as a possible D gene (6 bases). The receptor was derived from a person aged 25 to 39 with breast cancer. The sequenced sample was blood. CDR3 DNA: TGTGCCAGCAGCGTTGTGGGAGGCTCTGACGAGCAGTACTTC. Its translation is CASSVVGGSDEQYF.